Presented here are 12 T cell receptor beta chains from one specimen sequenced in a study of T cells in Graves' hyperthyroidism and ophthalmopathy. TCR beta CDR3 region amplification was performed from RNA transcripts. Carried out on the TCR CDR3, a first-round RT-PCR used the HTBI primer set. One entry per CDR3 protein, called by TCRdb with MiXCR from the multiplex PCR reads. Of about 560,000 distinct CDR3 sequences listed, approximately 15% are singletons. Specimen: blood. The receptor source for this set is a woman aged 18-30 years with Graves' hyperthyroidism.

This chain connects TRBV4-2 to TRBJ2-2, with 7 positions matching TRBD2. This CDR3 is 16 amino acids long. Trimming removed 0 bases from V and 0 bases from J; junction bases left unmatched: 1. Germline loops: CDR1 LGHNA, CDR2 YNFKEQ. The chain's CDR3 is CASSQEAGANTGELFF. The CDR3 nucleotides read TGTGCCAGCAGCCAAGAGGCGGGAGCGAACACCGGGGAGCTGTTTTTT.

This clonotype has only a few counts. The chain couples TRBV20-1 to TRBJ2-7; TRBD2 agrees at 13 bases. Germline assignment: CDR1 DFQATT and CDR2 SNEGSKA (reference sequence). V trimming: 4 bases; J trimming: 7 bases; junction bases outside the gene matches: 7. The CDR3 is made up of 14 amino acids. CDR3 coding DNA: TGCAGTGCTACAACAACTAGCGGGAGGGGTGAGCAGTACTTC. This translates into CSATTTSGRGEQYF.

The V gene is TRBV29-1, the J gene TRBJ2-3; D tentatively fits TRBD1 or TRBD2 (5 bases each). Germline assignment: CDR1 SQVTM and CDR2 ANQGSEA. The CDR3 covers 14 residues. Trimming cost V 8 bases and J 0 bases, with 15 bases left between them. CDR3 DNA sequence: TGCAGCTGGGGACGGAGGACTAGCACAGATACGCAGTATTTT. Its protein product is CSWGRRTSTDTQYF.

V and J are TRBV19 and TRBJ2-2, with 11 bases aligning to TRBD2. V lost 7 bases to trimming and J lost 4 bases; unmatched junction nucleotides: 11. The CDR3 extends over 17 amino acids. Germline V gene data show CDR1 as LNHDA and CDR2 as SQIVND (reference sequence). The CDR3 coding sequence is TGTGCCAGTACTACTAGCGGGAGAGCCTTAGGCACCGGGGAGCTGTTTTTT. Amino acid sequence: CASTTSGRALGTGELFF.

The V and J genes are TRBV18 and TRBJ2-5; TRBD1 matches at 10 bases. This CDR3 has 14 amino acids. From germline, CDR1 is KGHSH and CDR2 LQKENI. The V gene end was trimmed by 8 bases and the J gene end by 3 bases; junction bases not matched to a gene: 6. CDR3 sequence: CASHRTGGEETQYF. CDR3 coding DNA: TGTGCCAGCCATCGGACAGGGGGTGAAGAGACCCAGTACTTC. Full variable domain (missing parts from reference TRBV18 and TRBJ2-5): NAGVMQNPRHLVRRRGQEARLRCSPMKGHSHVYWYRQLPEEGLKFMVYLQKENIIDESGMPKERFSAEFPKEGPSILRIQQVVRGDSAAYFCASHRTGGEETQYFGPGTRLLVL.

This clonotype was seen at least ten times. The J gene is TRBJ2-5, the V gene TRBV2; D perhaps matches TRBD2 (5 bases). CDR1 SNHLY and CDR2 FYNNEI come from the germline V gene. The CDR3 has 14 amino acids. V was trimmed by 6 bases and J by 5 bases, leaving 16 bases between them. CDR3 in amino acids: CASRKASSGETQYF. CDR3 sequence (DNA): TGTGCCAGCAGAAAAGCCTCATCGGGGGAGACCCAGTACTTC.

V usage is TRBV20-1 and J usage is TRBJ1-2; maybe TRBD1 (5 bases). CDR1 is DFQATT and CDR2 is SNEGSKA in the germline V gene (reference sequence). The V gene lost 6 bases and the J gene lost 5 bases, with 10 bases spanning the gap. This CDR3 is 11 amino acids long. Here the CDR3 reads CSASRGYGYTF. The CDR3 DNA reads as TGCAGTGCCTCCCGGGGGTATGGCTACACCTTC.

This clonotype was found many times. The chain joins TRBV11-2 to TRBJ1-1; possible D gene TRBD1, 6 bases. The CDR3 runs to 16 residues. Germline-derived CDR1 and CDR2 are SGHAT and FQNNGV. Trimming removed 2 bases at V and 0 bases at J, with 13 bases between. The CDR3 bases are TGTGCCAGCAGCTTATACCGGACAGTCGTGAACACTGAAGCTTTCTTT. This translates into CASSLYRTVVNTEAFF.

The gene calls are TRBV30 and TRBJ2-3; 10 nucleotides match TRBD2. Germline-derived CDR1 and CDR2 are GTSNPN and SVGIG (reference sequence). This CDR3 is 15 amino acids long. Germline trimming cut 1 base from V and 4 bases from J; bases unmatched to any gene: 5. CDR3 sequence reads: CAWSAGTSASDTQYF. In DNA form, the CDR3 reads TGTGCCTGGAGTGCAGGGACTAGCGCCTCAGATACGCAGTATTTT.

This clonotype turned up a few times. This chain joins TRBV6-1 and TRBJ2-3; D remains unclear. The CDR3 spans 13 residues. V lost 6 bases and J lost 2, with 9 bases in between. The germline gives CDR1 MNHNS, CDR2 SASEGT. Here the CDR3 DNA reads TGTGCCAGCAGGCGGTCCCCCACAGATACGCAGTATTTT. It specifies CASRRSPTDTQYF.

There are many counts of this clonotype. The gene calls are TRBV12-3 or TRBV12-4 and TRBJ2-7; 8 nucleotides align to TRBD2. V lost 6 bases to trimming and J lost 3 bases; unmatched junction nucleotides: 7. The CDR3 length is 14 residues. CDR3 nucleotide sequence: TGTGCCAGCAGCCTTAGCGGGGCGGACTACGAGCAGTACTTC. Protein product: CASSLSGADYEQYF.

This clonotype was detected once. The chain combines TRBV24-1 with TRBJ2-2; TRBD2 matches at 10 bases. This CDR3 is built from 18 residues. Losses at the gene ends were 4 bases for V and 5 bases for J; bases not matched to a gene: 12. Germline-derived CDR1 and CDR2 are KGHDR and SFDVKD. Here the CDR3 reads CATSETGGLAMGTGELFF. The CDR3 bases are TGTGCCACCAGTGAGACGGGGGGACTAGCGATGGGGACCGGGGAGCTGTTTTTT.